What follows are 2 T cell receptor beta chains derived from one specimen sequenced in a study of T cell repertoires in cytomegalovirus infection. TCRdb fed the reads into MiXCR, producing one record per CDR3 protein. The profile covers some 300,000 distinct CDR3 sequences, with approximately 14% appearing a single time and around 8.8% taken by the ten largest. Sequenced material: PBMCs. All receptors come from a human donor in good health (CMV status not recorded). Some clones in this sample may be carry-over from other donors' samples.

The V gene is TRBV29-1, the J gene TRBJ2-7; D is ambiguous. Trimming removed 7 bases from V and 3 bases from J, with 19 bases in between. CDR1 is SQVTM and CDR2 is ANQGSEA in the germline V gene. The CDR3 contains 14 residues. The CDR3 DNA sequence: TGCAGCGGTGTCCTAAGAACGCCCAGCTACGAGCAGTACTTC. This encodes CSGVLRTPSYEQYF.

In its sample, this clonotype was seen many times. The chain uses TRBV12-3 or TRBV12-4 and TRBJ1-4; TRBD1 matches 12 bases. The CDR3 contains 17 residues. The V and J ends lost 5 bases and 7 bases, in that order; junction bases with no gene match: 11. The CDR3 is CASSPTGTGGQGEKLFF. The CDR3, as DNA: TGTGCCAGCAGTCCCACCGGGACAGGGGGCCAGGGTGAAAAACTGTTTTTT.